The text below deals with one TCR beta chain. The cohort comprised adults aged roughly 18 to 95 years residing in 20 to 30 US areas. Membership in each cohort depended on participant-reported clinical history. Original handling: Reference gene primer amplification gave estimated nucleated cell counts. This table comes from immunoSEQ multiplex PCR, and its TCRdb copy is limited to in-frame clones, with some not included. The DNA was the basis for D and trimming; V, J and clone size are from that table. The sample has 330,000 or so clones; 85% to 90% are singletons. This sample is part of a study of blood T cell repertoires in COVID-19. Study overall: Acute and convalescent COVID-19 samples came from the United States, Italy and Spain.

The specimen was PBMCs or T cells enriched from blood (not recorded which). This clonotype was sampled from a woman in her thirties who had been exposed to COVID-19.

Written as DNA, the CDR3 is TGCGCCAGCAGTGAGACAGGGGCCCTGAATAATTCACCCCTCCACTTT. Translation gives CASSETGALNNSPLHF. The chain has TRBV10-2 and TRBJ1-6; 7 bases align to TRBD1. This CDR3 contains 16 residues. V shed 2 bases and J 5 bases; nucleotides not matched to a gene: 6. The germline V gene has CDR1 WSHSY and CDR2 SAAADI.